The present T cell receptor (beta chain) was sequenced within a study of cytomegalovirus exposure and HLA in healthy donors. The PCR made use of 60 Vbeta and 13 Jbeta primers. Only in-frame clones appear in the TCRdb table, and some are missing; sequencing was by immunoSEQ multiplex PCR. This sample has 100,000 to 150,000 clones, with about 85% found just once. The V and J ends lost 2 bases and 3 bases, in that order; junction bases with no gene match: 6. CDR1 SGDLS and CDR2 YYNGEE come from the germline V gene. This CDR3 comprises 16 residues. This clone turned up a few times. Its target is not known. The study's findings and limits: It was confirmed in vitro that a few of the CMV-associated chains were specific for CMV antigens.

The sample taken for sequencing was PBMCs. The chain combines TRBV9 with TRBJ2-7; 12 bases map to TRBD2. This TCR derives from a boy aged 5 to 17 in good health and CMV-seronegative. CDR3 region: CASSVGSSGGDYEQYF. In nucleotides, the CDR3 is TGTGCCAGCAGCGTTGGATCTAGCGGGGGGGACTACGAGCAGTACTTC. The full variable domain, its missing parts supplied by reference TRBV9 and TRBJ2-7, is DSGVTQTPKHLITATGQRVTLRCSPRSGDLSVYWYQQSLDQGLQFLIQYYNGEERAKGNILERFSAQQFPDLHSELNLSSLELGDSALYFCASSVGSSGGDYEQYFGPGTRLTVT.